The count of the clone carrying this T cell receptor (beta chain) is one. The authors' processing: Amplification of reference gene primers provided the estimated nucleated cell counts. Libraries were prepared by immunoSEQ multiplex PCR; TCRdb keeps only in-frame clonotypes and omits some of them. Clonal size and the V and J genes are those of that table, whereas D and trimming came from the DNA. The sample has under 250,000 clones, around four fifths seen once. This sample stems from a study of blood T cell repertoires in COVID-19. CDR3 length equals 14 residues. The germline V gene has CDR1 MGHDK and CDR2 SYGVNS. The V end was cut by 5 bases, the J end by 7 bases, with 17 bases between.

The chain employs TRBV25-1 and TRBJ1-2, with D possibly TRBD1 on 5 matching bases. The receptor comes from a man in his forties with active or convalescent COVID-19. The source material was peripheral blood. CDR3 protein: CASSTWEGPVGYTF. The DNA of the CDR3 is TGTGCCAGCAGTACCTGGGAGGGGCCGGTTGGCTACACCTTC.